Described below is a single TCR beta chain sequence and its context. Its antigen remains unknown. CD45RO/CCR7/CD25/CD127/CD95/CD27 separated CD4+ naive, central memory, regulatory and stem cell-like memory cells by sorting. Expressed TCRB transcripts were sequenced because the isolated RNA had all been reverse transcribed beforehand. Around 3.8 million reads per sample were averaged for naive, central memory and regulatory samples. The method was immunoSEQ multiplex PCR; TCRdb's version includes in-frame clones alone and lacks a portion of them. The sample lists 680,000 or so clones; 13% were seen once. The source of the sample is a study of beta chain features in type 1 diabetes. Study-wide results and limits: A moderate, significant TCRB CDR3 shortening appeared in type 1 diabetes across four CD4+ subsets.

The receptor was isolated from a man younger than 30 with type 1 diabetes. The sample taken for sequencing was naive CD4+ T cells from blood.

Here the CDR3 DNA reads TGTGCCAGCAGTCCCGGGACAGGACTTAATCAGCCCCAGCATTTT. This codes for CASSPGTGLNQPQHF. The rearrangement joins TRBV6-5 to TRBJ1-5; 8 nucleotides match TRBD1. V lost 5 bases, J lost 4 bases, and 7 bases stayed unmatched. In germline, CDR1 is MNHEY, CDR2 SVGAGI. The CDR3 extends over 15 amino acids.